This record looks at one TCR beta chain sequence and its context. The CDR3 runs 15 residues. The V end was cut by 3 bases, the J end by 2 bases, with 14 bases between. CDR1 and CDR2 from the germline V gene are SGHVS and FNYEAQ. The source of the sample is a study of blood T cell repertoires in COVID-19. Whole-study context: Researchers got acute and convalescent COVID-19 samples from the United States, Italy and Spain. In each case, the material was cDNA or gDNA derived from T cells, B-cell-depleted T cells, or PBMCs.

Methods used by the authors: Reference gene primer amplification gave nucleated cell count estimates. Sequencing used immunoSEQ multiplex PCR; TCRdb keeps in-frame clones, though not all of them. The D gene and trimming were derived from the DNA, and the V and J assignments and clone size from that table. The sample carries more than 120,000 clones, 80% to 90% recorded once. This sequence originates from a woman aged 45 to 65 with active or convalescent COVID-19. The chain links TRBV7-6 to TRBJ2-7; D may be TRBD1 (5 bases). The sample comprised peripheral blood. CDR3 in amino acids: CASSFNQGPTYEQYF. CDR3 DNA sequence: TGTGCCAGCAGCTTCAATCAGGGTCCAACCTACGAGCAGTACTTC.